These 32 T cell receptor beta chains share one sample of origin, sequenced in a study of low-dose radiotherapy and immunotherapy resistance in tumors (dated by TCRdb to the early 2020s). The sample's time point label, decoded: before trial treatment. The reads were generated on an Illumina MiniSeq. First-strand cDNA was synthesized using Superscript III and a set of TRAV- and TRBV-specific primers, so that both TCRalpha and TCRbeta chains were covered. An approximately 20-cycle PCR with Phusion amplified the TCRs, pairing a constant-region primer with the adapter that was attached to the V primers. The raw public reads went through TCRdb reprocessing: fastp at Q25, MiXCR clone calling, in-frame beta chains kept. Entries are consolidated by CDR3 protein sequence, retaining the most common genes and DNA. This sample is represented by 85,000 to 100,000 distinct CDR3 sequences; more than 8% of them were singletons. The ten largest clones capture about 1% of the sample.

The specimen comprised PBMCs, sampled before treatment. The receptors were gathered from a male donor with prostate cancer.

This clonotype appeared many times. CDR3 sequence reads: CASSQYTQGQGDQPQHF. CDR3 in DNA: TGCGCCAGCAGCCAATACACTCAGGGACAGGGCGATCAGCCCCAGCATTTT. The V gene is TRBV4-1, the J gene TRBJ1-5; TRBD1 matches 9 bases. Germline CDR1 reads MGHRA; CDR2 reads YSYEKL. V was clipped by 2 bases and J by 5 bases; unmatched bases: 10. This CDR3 region has 17 residues.

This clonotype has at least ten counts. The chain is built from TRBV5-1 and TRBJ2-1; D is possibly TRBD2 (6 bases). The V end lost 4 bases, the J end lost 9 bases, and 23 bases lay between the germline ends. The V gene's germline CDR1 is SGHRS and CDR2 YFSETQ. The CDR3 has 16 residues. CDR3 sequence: CASSVDPGTSNSEQFF. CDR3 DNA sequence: TGCGCCAGCAGCGTCGACCCCGGGACTTCAAACAGTGAGCAGTTCTTC.

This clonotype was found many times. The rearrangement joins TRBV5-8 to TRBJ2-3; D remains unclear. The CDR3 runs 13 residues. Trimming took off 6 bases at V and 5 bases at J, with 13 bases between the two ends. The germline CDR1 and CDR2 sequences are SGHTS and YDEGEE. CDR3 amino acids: CASTATGLDTQYF. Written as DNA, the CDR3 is TGTGCCAGCACAGCAACTGGTCTAGATACGCAGTATTTT.

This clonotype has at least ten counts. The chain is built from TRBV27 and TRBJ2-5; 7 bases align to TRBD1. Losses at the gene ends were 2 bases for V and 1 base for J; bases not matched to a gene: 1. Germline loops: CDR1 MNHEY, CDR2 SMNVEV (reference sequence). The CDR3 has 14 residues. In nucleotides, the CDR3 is TGTGCCAGCAGTTTACGGGACAGCCAAGAGACCCAGTACTTC. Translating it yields CASSLRDSQETQYF.

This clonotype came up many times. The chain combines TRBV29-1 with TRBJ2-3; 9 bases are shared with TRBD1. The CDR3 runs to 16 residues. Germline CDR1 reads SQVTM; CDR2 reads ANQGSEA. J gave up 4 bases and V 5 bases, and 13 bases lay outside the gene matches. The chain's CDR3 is CSVKGHRDREPDTQYF. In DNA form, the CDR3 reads TGCAGCGTTAAAGGTCACCGGGACAGGGAGCCAGATACGCAGTATTTT.

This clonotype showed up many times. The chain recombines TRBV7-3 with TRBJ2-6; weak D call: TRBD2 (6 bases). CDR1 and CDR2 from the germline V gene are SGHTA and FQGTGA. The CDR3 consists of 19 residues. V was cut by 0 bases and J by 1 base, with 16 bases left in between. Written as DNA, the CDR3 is TGTGCCAGCAGCTTAACGGGGGGATACGTCAGTTCTGGGGCCAACGTCCTGACTTTC. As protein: CASSLTGGYVSSGANVLTF.

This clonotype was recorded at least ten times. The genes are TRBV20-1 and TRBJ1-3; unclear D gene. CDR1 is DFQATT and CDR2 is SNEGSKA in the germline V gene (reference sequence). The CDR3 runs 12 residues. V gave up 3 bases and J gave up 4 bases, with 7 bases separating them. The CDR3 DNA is TGCAGTGCTAGCCCGCAAGGAAACACCATATATTTT. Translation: CSASPQGNTIYF.

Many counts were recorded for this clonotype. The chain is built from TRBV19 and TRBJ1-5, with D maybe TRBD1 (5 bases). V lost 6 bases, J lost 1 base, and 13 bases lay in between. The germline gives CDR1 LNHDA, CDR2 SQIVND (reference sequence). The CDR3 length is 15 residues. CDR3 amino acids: CASSRSRDSNQPQHF. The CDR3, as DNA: TGTGCCAGTAGCCGTTCCCGGGACAGCAATCAGCCCCAGCATTTT.

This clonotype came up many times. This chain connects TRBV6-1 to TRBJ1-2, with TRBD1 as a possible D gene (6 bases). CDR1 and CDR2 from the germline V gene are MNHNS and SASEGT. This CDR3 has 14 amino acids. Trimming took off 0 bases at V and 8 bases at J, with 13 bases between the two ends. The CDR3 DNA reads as TGTGCCAGCAGTGAAGCGCTACAGGGAGACGGCTACACCTTC. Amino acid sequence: CASSEALQGDGYTF.

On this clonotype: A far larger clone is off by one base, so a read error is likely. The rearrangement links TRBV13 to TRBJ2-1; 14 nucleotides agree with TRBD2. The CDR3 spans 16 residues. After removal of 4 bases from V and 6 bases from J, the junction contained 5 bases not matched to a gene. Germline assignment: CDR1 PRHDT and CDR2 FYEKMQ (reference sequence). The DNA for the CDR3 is TGTGCCAGCAGCTACGAGACTAGCGGGAGGGCCAATGAGCAGTTCTTC. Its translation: CASSYETSGRANEQFF.

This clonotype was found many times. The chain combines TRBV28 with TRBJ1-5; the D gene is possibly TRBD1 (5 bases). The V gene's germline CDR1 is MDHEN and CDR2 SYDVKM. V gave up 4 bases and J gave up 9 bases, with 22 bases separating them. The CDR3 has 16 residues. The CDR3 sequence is CASSSLTGHLGGPQHF. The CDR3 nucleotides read TGTGCCAGCAGTTCCCTAACAGGCCACCTGGGGGGGCCCCAGCATTTT.

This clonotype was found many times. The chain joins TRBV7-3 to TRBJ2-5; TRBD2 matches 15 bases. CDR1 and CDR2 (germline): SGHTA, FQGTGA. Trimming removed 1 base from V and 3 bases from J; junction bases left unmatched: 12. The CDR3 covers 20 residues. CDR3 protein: CASSLNGRTSGRGGKETQYF. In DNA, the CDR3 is TGTGCCAGCAGCTTAAACGGCAGGACTAGCGGGAGGGGGGGGAAAGAGACCCAGTACTTC.

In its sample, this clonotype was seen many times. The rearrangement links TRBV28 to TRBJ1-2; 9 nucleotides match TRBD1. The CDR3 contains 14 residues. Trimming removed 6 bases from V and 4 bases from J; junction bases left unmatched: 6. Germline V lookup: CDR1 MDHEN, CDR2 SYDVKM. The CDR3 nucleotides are TGTGCCAGCAGACCGGGACAGGGTCCCTATGGCTACACCTTC. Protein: CASRPGQGPYGYTF.

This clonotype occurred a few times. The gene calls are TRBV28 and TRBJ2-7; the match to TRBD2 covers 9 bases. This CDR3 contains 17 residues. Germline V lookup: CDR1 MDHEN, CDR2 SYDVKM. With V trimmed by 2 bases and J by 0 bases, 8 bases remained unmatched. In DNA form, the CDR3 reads TGTGCCAGCAGTTTAAGCTCTGGCGGGAGGGCCTCCTACGAGCAGTACTTC. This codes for CASSLSSGGRASYEQYF.

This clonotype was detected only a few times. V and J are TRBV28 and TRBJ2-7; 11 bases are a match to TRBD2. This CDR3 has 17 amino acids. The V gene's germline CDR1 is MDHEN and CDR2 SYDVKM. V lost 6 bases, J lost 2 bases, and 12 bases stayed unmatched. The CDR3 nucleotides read TGTGCCAGCAGACCAAGACTAGCGGGATCGTTCGCCTACGAGCAGTACTTC. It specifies CASRPRLAGSFAYEQYF. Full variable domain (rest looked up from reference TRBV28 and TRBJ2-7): DVKVTQSSRYLVKRTGEKVFLECVQDMDHENMFWYRQDPGLGLRLIYFSYDVKMKEKGDIPEGYSVSREKKERFSLILESASTNQTSMYLCASRPRLAGSFAYEQYFGPGTRLTVT.

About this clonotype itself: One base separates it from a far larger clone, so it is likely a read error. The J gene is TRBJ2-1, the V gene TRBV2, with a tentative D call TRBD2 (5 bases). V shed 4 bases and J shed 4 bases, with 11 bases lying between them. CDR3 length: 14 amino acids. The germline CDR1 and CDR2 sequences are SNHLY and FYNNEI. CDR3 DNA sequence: TGTGCCAGCAGTGTTGCTAGCAGATACAATGAGCAGTTCTTC. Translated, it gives CASSVASRYNEQFF.

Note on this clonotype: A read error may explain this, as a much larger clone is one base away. CDR3 sequence: CANSLARGRYEQYF. DNA of the CDR3: TGTGCCAACAGCTTAGCCAGGGGAAGGTACGAGCAGTACTTC. The V gene is TRBV7-2, the J gene TRBJ2-7, with a weak D call TRBD1 (6 bases). CDR1 SGHTA and CDR2 FQGNSA come from the germline V gene. CDR3 length: 14 residues.

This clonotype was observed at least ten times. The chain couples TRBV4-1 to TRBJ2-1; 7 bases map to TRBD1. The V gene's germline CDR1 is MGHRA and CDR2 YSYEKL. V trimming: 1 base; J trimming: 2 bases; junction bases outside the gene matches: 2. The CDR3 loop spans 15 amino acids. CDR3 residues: CASSQAGQTYNEQFF. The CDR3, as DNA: TGCGCCAGCAGCCAAGCGGGACAGACCTACAATGAGCAGTTCTTC.

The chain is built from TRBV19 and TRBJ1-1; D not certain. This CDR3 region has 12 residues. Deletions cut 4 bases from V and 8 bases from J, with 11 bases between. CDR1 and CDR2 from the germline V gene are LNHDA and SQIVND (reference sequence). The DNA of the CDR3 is TGTGCCAGTAGTACCTTCTTCTCGGAAGCTTTCTTT. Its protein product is CASSTFFSEAFF.

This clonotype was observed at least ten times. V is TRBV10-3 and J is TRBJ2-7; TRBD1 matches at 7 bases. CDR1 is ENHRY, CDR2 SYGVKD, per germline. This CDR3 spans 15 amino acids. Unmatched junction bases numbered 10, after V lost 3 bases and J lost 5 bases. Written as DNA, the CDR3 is TGTGCCATCAGTGATCTAGTGACAGGGCTCAACGAGCAGTACTTC. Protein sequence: CAISDLVTGLNEQYF.

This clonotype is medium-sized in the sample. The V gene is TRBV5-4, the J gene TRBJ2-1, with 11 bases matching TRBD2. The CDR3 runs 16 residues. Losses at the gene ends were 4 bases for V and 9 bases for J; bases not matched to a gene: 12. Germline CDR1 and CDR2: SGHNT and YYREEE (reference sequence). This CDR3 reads CASSQARSGRAGEQFF. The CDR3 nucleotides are TGTGCCAGCAGCCAGGCCCGTAGCGGGAGGGCCGGTGAGCAGTTCTTC.

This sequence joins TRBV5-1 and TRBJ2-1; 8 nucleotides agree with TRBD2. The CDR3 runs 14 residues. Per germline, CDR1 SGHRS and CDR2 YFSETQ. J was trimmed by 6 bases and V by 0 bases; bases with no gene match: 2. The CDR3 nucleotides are TGCGCCAGCAGCTTGGTTAGCGGGATCAATGAGCAGTTCTTC. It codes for CASSLVSGINEQFF.

The CDR3 coding sequence is TGTGCCAGCAGCCGATCGACGTCGGGGTCTAGCAATCAGCCCCAGCATTTT. This translates into CASSRSTSGSSNQPQHF. The J gene is TRBJ1-5, the V gene TRBV6-1; D is unresolved. Trimming shortened V by 6 bases and J by 0 bases, and 18 bases separated the two germline ends. This CDR3 comprises 17 residues. Germline CDR1 MNHNS, CDR2 SASEGT.

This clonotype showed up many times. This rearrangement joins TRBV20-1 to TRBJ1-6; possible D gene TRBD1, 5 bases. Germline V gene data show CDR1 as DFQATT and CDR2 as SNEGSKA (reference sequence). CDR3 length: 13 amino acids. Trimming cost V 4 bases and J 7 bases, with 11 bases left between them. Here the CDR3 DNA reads TGCAGTGCTAAAGGGACGGAGAATTCACCCCTCCACTTT. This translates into CSAKGTENSPLHF.

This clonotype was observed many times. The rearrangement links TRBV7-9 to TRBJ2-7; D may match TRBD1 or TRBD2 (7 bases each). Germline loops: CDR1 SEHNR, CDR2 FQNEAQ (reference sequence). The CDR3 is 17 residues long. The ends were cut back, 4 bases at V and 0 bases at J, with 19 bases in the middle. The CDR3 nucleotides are TGTGCCAGCAGCTCCCTGGTCAGCAGGGGGGGCTCCTACGAGCAGTACTTC. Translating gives CASSSLVSRGGSYEQYF.

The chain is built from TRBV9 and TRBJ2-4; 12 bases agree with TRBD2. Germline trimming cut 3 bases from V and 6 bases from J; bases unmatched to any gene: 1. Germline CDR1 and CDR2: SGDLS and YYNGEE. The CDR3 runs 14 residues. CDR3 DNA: TGTGCCAGCAGCGAGGGACTAGCGGGAAACATTCAGTACTTC. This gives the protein CASSEGLAGNIQYF. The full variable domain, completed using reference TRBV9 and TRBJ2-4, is DSGVTQTPKHLITATGQRVTLRCSPRSGDLSVYWYQQSLDQGLQFLIQYYNGEERAKGNILERFSAQQFPDLHSELNLSSLELGDSALYFCASSEGLAGNIQYFGAGTRLSVL.

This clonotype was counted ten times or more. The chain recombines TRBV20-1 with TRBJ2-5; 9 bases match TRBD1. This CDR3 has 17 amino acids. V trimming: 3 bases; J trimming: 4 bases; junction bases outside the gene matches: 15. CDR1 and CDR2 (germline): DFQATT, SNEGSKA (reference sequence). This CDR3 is CSASPFAGTGIRETQYF. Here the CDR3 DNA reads TGCAGTGCTAGCCCCTTCGCCGGGACAGGGATAAGAGAGACCCAGTACTTC.

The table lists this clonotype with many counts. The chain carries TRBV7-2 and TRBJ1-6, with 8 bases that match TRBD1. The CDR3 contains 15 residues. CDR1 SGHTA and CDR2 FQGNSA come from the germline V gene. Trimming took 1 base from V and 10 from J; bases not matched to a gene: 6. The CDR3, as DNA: TGTGCCAGCAGCTTAGACCAGGGGGCGGACTCACCCCTCCACTTT. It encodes CASSLDQGADSPLHF.

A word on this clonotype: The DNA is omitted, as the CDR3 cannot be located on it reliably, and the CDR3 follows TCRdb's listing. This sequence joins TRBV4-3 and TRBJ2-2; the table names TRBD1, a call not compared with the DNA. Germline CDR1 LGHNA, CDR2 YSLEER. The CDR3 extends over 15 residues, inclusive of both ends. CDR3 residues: CASSQEKVAGELFFF.

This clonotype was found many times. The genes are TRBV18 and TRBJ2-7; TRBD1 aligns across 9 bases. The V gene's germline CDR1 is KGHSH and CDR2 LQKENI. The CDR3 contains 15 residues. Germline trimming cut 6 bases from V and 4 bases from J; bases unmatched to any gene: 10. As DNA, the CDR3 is TGTGCCAGCTCCCGTCCGACAGGGGGGTATTACGAGCAGTACTTC. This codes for CASSRPTGGYYEQYF.

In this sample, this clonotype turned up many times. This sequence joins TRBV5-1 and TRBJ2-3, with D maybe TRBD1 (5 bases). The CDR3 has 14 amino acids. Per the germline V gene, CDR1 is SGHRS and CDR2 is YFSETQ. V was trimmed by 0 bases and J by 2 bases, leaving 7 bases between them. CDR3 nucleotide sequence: TGCGCCAGCAGCTTGGGGACATACACAGATACGCAGTATTTT. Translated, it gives CASSLGTYTDTQYF.

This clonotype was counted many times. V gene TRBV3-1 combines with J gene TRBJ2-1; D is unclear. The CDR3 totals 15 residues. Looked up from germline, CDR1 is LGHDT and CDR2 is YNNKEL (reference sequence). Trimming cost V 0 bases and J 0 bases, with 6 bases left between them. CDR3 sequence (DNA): TGTGCCAGCAGCCAAGATGCTAGCTCCTACAATGAGCAGTTCTTC. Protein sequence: CASSQDASSYNEQFF.